What follows describes a single T cell receptor beta chain. Its specificity is not known. Given the absence of the conserved phenylalanine or tryptophan at the CDR3 end, a read error is likely. No DNA is shown, since the ends of the CDR3 on it are uncertain; the CDR3 is the one TCRdb lists. The sample originates from a study of shared clonotypes between healthy human individuals. Study in general: A donor's plate count was three for CD4 naive and three for CD4 memory; CD8 naive had two and CD8 memory one. Whole-study results and caveats: Few donors restricted represented genetic and exposure-history diversity.

Libraries were prepared by immunoSEQ multiplex PCR; TCRdb keeps only in-frame clonotypes and omits some of them. The sample consists of some 1,100,000 clones, around 82% of them appearing once. This sequence originates from a man aged 18 to 30 in good health. Some clones in this sample may be carry-over from other donors' samples. The sequenced material came from memory CD4+ T cells from PBMCs. Noted subset: CD45RA-negative fraction.

This chain's CDR3 is CSATSWTAGRD. J is TRBJ2-6 and V is TRBV20-1. Counting both end residues, the CDR3 totals 11 amino acids. Germline V lookup: CDR1 DFQATT, CDR2 SNEGSKA (reference sequence).